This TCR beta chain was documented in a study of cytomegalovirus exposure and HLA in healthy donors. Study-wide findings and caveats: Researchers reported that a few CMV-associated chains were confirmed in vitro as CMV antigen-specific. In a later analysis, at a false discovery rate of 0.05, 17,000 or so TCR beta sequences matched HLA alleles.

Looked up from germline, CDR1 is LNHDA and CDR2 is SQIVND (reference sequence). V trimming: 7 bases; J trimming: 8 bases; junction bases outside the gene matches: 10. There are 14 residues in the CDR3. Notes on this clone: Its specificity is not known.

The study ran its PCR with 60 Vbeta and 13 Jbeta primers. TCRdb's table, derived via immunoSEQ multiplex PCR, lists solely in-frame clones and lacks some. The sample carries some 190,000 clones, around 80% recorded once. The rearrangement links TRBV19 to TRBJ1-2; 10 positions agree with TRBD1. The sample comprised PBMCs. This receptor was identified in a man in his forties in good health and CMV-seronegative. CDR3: CASMGRQGAEGYTF. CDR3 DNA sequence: TGTGCCAGTATGGGAAGACAGGGGGCAGAGGGCTACACCTTC. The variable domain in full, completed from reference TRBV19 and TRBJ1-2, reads DGGITQSPKYLFRKEGQNVTLSCEQNLNHDAMYWYRQDPGQGLRLIYYSQIVNDFQKGDIAEGYSVSREKKESFPLTVTSAQKNPTAFYLCASMGRQGAEGYTFGSGTRLTVV.